The 22 T cell receptor beta chains in this list originate from one sample, sequenced in a study of identifying expanded T cells in peripheral blood. TCRdb keeps only in-frame clones here, not all; method: immunoSEQ multiplex PCR. The table has roughly 63,000 clones, about 85% seen once. Specimen: blood. The receptors here all came from a person aged 18 to 75 in good health.

This chain links TRBV7-8 with TRBJ1-5, with TRBD1 matching over 12 bases. With V trimmed by 5 bases and J by 0 bases, 11 bases remained unmatched. This CDR3 region has 19 residues. CDR1 SGHVS and CDR2 FQNEAQ come from the germline V gene. CDR3 loop: CASSPVIGTGGISNQPQHF. CDR3 in DNA: TGTGCCAGCAGCCCCGTAATTGGGACAGGGGGCATTAGCAATCAGCCCCAGCATTTT.

This chain connects TRBV7-7 to TRBJ2-2; 11 bases are shared with TRBD1. Germline CDR1 and CDR2: SSHAT and FNYEAQ (reference sequence). The junction had 4 bases not matched to a gene; V was cut back by 2 bases and J by 2 bases. The CDR3 has 17 residues. CDR3 region: CASSLRTGGPNTGELFF. The CDR3 nucleotides are TGTGCCAGCAGCTTACGGACAGGGGGCCCTAACACCGGGGAGCTGTTTTTT.

The genes are TRBV9 and TRBJ1-2; TRBD1 is a possible D gene (5 bases). Trimming pared 3 bases from V and 8 bases from J, leaving 20 bases between. The V gene's germline CDR1 is SGDLS and CDR2 YYNGEE. The CDR3 is made up of 15 amino acids. The CDR3 loop is CASSGFGGDVGGYTF. The DNA for the CDR3 is TGTGCCAGCAGCGGCTTTGGAGGGGATGTTGGAGGCTACACCTTC.

The J gene is TRBJ1-5, the V gene TRBV5-5; D not certain. Germline V gene data show CDR1 as SGHKS and CDR2 as YYEKEE (reference sequence). Trimming stripped 0 bases from V and 5 bases from J, with 6 bases between. This CDR3 contains 13 residues. CDR3 DNA sequence: TGTGCCAGCAGCTTGGAACAGCATCAGCCCCAGCATTTT. Encoded protein: CASSLEQHQPQHF.

This sequence joins TRBV29-1 and TRBJ1-1; D gene ambiguous. Trimming took off 5 bases at V and 4 bases at J, with 8 bases between the two ends. Germline V gene data show CDR1 as SQVTM and CDR2 as ANQGSEA. This CDR3 contains 11 residues. The CDR3 DNA reads as TGCAGCGTTTCTAGAGGCACTGAAGCTTTCTTT. It translates to CSVSRGTEAFF.

This chain links TRBV7-2 with TRBJ2-5; 9 bases fit TRBD2. Germline CDR1 is SGHTA and CDR2 is FQGNSA. The V gene end was trimmed by 5 bases and the J gene end by 5 bases; junction bases not matched to a gene: 12. The CDR3 extends over 16 amino acids. DNA for the CDR3: TGTGCCAGCAGCCCCCGTTGGCGGGAGGGCCGCGAGACCCAGTACTTC. Its translation is CASSPRWREGRETQYF.

Here the CDR3 DNA reads TGTGCCAGCAGCTTCGGGACCGGGTTTCGAGGGGGGAACACTGAAGCTTTCTTT. This gives the protein CASSFGTGFRGGNTEAFF. This chain joins TRBV11-2 and TRBJ1-1, with TRBD1 as a possible D gene (6 bases). The V end lost 3 bases, the J end lost 1 base, and 21 bases lay between the germline ends. The V gene's germline CDR1 is SGHAT and CDR2 FQNNGV. This CDR3 is built from 18 residues.

The chain joins TRBV9 to TRBJ1-2; D may be TRBD1 (5 bases). CDR3 length: 14 amino acids. Germline CDR1 is SGDLS and CDR2 is YYNGEE. V gave up 0 bases and J gave up 5 bases, with 11 bases separating them. The CDR3 sequence: CASSVAGQGYGYTF. CDR3 bases: TGTGCCAGCAGCGTAGCAGGACAAGGGTATGGCTACACCTTC. Variable domain in full (rest from reference TRBV9 and TRBJ1-2): DSGVTQTPKHLITATGQRVTLRCSPRSGDLSVYWYQQSLDQGLQFLIQYYNGEERAKGNILERFSAQQFPDLHSELNLSSLELGDSALYFCASSVAGQGYGYTFGSGTRLTVV.

This clone was seen only a few times. This sequence joins TRBV7-6 and TRBJ2-7; 14 bases line up with TRBD2. The germline CDR1 and CDR2 sequences are SGHVS and FNYEAQ. The CDR3 has 17 residues. Unmatched junction bases numbered 11, after V lost 5 bases and J lost 5 bases. The CDR3 protein is CASSPRLAGGPTNEQYF. The CDR3 DNA is TGTGCCAGCAGCCCCCGACTAGCGGGAGGGCCAACCAACGAGCAGTACTTC.

The CDR3 nucleotides are TGTGCCAGCTGGGACCCCCGGCGGTTTACAGATACGCAGTATTTT. Its translation is CASWDPRRFTDTQYF. V is TRBV6-1 and J is TRBJ2-3; D may be TRBD1 or TRBD2 (5 bases each). Germline V lookup: CDR1 MNHNS, CDR2 SASEGT. The CDR3 totals 15 residues. Trimming removed 8 bases from V and 3 bases from J, with 18 bases in between.

The CDR3 region is CSVGILAGGHNEQFF. The CDR3 bases are TGCAGCGTTGGGATTTTAGCGGGAGGGCACAATGAGCAGTTCTTC. The V call is TRBV29-1, the J call TRBJ2-1; TRBD2 matches at 11 bases. Germline CDR1 is SQVTM and CDR2 is ANQGSEA. Trimming cost V 4 bases and J 5 bases; bases outside gene matches: 7. This CDR3 contains 15 residues.

This chain uses TRBV4-2 with TRBJ2-1, with TRBD2 matching over 14 bases. Germline V gene sequence: CDR1 LGHNA, CDR2 YNFKEQ. The CDR3 is 16 amino acids. With V trimmed by 4 bases and J by 6 bases, 5 bases remained unmatched. The CDR3 DNA reads as TGTGCCAGCAGCCTAGGGGGGACTAGCGGGAGCAATGAGCAGTTCTTC. Translation: CASSLGGTSGSNEQFF.

The rearrangement joins TRBV7-2 to TRBJ1-1; perhaps TRBD1 as D (5 bases). The CDR3 runs 18 residues. The V end lost 1 base, the J end lost 0 bases, and 18 bases lay between the germline ends. CDR1 is SGHTA and CDR2 is FQGNSA in the germline V gene. CDR3 sequence: CASSLGIRQGSVNTEAFF. CDR3 coding DNA: TGTGCCAGCAGCTTAGGTATAAGGCAGGGATCAGTGAACACTGAAGCTTTCTTT.

By its share, this clone is medium-sized (0.01 to 0.1%). The CDR3 DNA reads TGCGCCAGCAGCCCGGATCCCGGGACAGGGGGAGGCTACACCTTC. This sequence encodes CASSPDPGTGGGYTF. The chain employs TRBV5-1 and TRBJ1-2, with TRBD1 identical over 11 bases. V shed 4 bases, J shed 8 bases, and the junction held 10 bases outside the gene matches. Germline loops: CDR1 SGHRS, CDR2 YFSETQ. CDR3 size: 15 residues. Looking up the rest from reference TRBV5-1 and TRBJ1-2 gives the full variable domain: KAGVTQTPRYLIKTRGQQVTLSCSPISGHRSVSWYQQTPGQGLQFLFEYFSETQRNKGNFPGRFSGRQFSNSRSEMNVSTLELGDSALYLCASSPDPGTGGGYTFGSGTRLTVV.

This clone was detected only a few times. CDR3: CASSGQSSGEKLFF. CDR3 bases: TGTGCCAGCAGTGGACAGTCTTCGGGGGAAAAACTGTTTTTT. The rearrangement joins TRBV2 to TRBJ1-4, with a weak D call TRBD1 (5 bases). This CDR3 is 14 amino acids long. V lost 4 bases, J lost 8 bases, and 14 bases lay in between. CDR1 and CDR2 from the germline V gene are SNHLY and FYNNEI.

The chain joins TRBV5-1 to TRBJ1-1; D perhaps matches TRBD1 (6 bases). This CDR3 region has 16 residues. Per the germline V gene, CDR1 is SGHRS and CDR2 is YFSETQ. The germline V and J ends were trimmed by 4 bases and 5 bases, with 21 bases remaining between them. CDR3 coding DNA: TGCGCCAGCAGCGTTACAGGGATCCTGGGGGGGACTGAAGCTTTCTTT. Translation gives CASSVTGILGGTEAFF.

V gene TRBV30 combines with J gene TRBJ2-7; 8 bases align to TRBD2. V lost 1 base to trimming and J lost 3 bases; unmatched junction nucleotides: 5. The V gene's germline CDR1 is GTSNPN and CDR2 SVGIG (reference sequence). This CDR3 has 14 amino acids. The CDR3 DNA reads TGTGCCTGGAGTGCGGGACTAGGGGGCTACGAGCAGTACTTC. Its protein product is CAWSAGLGGYEQYF.

The rearrangement joins TRBV27 to TRBJ2-7; D is unclear. The V end lost 6 bases, the J end lost 0 bases, and 21 bases lay between the germline ends. This CDR3 spans 17 amino acids. Germline V gives CDR1 MNHEY, CDR2 SMNVEV (reference sequence). DNA for the CDR3: TGTGCCAGCAGACCCATGACCCCGCTGGACGGCTCCTACGAGCAGTACTTC. It codes for CASRPMTPLDGSYEQYF.

This clone was seen once. The chain's CDR3 is CASSQGYGTEAFF. The CDR3 DNA follows: TGTGCCAGCAGCCAGGGGTATGGCACTGAAGCTTTCTTT. The chain couples TRBV6-5 to TRBJ1-1; tentative D call: TRBD1 (6 bases). V shed 6 bases and J shed 4 bases, with 12 bases lying between them. CDR3 length: 13 amino acids. Germline V gene sequence: CDR1 MNHEY, CDR2 SVGAGI.

About this clone: A far larger clone is one base from this, pointing to a likely read error. Other DNA sequences in the sample encode the same CDR3. This sequence joins TRBV7-9 and TRBJ2-7, with D possibly matching TRBD1 (6 bases). The CDR3 consists of 15 residues. Trimming removed 5 bases at V and 1 base at J, with 15 bases between. Germline-derived CDR1 and CDR2 are SEHNR and FQNEAQ (reference sequence). The CDR3 DNA reads as TGTGCCAGCAGCCAACAAAGGACAGCGTCCTACGAGCAGTACTTC. This translates into CASSQQRTASYEQYF. The full variable domain, rest sourced from reference TRBV7-9 and TRBJ2-7, is DTGVSQNPRHKITKRGQNVTFRCDPISEHNRLYWYRQTLGQGPEFLTYFQNEAQLEKSRLLSDRFSAERPKGSFSTLEIQRTEQGDSAMYLCASSQQRTASYEQYFGPGTRLTVT.

The CDR3 spells CASSAPVTASGSTDTQYF. The CDR3 nucleotides read TGTGCCAGCAGTGCCCCTGTGACAGCTAGCGGGAGCACAGATACGCAGTATTTT. V gene TRBV6-1 combines with J gene TRBJ2-3; 8 positions match TRBD2. Per germline, CDR1 MNHNS and CDR2 SASEGT. Unmatched junction bases numbered 12, after V lost 4 bases and J lost 0 bases. The CDR3 extends over 18 amino acids.

This chain joins TRBV28 and TRBJ2-7; 10 bases align to TRBD2. From germline, CDR1 is MDHEN and CDR2 SYDVKM. The V and J ends lost 6 bases and 0 bases, in that order; junction bases with no gene match: 5. CDR3 length: 15 amino acids. CDR3 protein: CASSSAGGGSYEQYF. CDR3 DNA: TGTGCCAGCAGCTCAGCGGGAGGGGGCTCCTACGAGCAGTACTTC. The full variable domain, rest sourced from reference TRBV28 and TRBJ2-7, is DVKVTQSSRYLVKRTGEKVFLECVQDMDHENMFWYRQDPGLGLRLIYFSYDVKMKEKGDIPEGYSVSREKKERFSLILESASTNQTSMYLCASSSAGGGSYEQYFGPGTRLTVT.